The 7 T cell receptor beta chains below were found in one sample sequenced in a study of early T cells in non-severe SARS-CoV-2 infection. TCRdb passed the 5' RACE reads through MiXCR, listing each CDR3 protein once. The table records roughly 63,000 distinct CDR3 sequences, roughly 13% of them present only once. Specimen: whole blood. The receptors were sampled from an adult who was a healthcare worker with PCR-confirmed SARS-CoV-2 infection or an uninfected control (not recorded which).

This clonotype was observed many times. The CDR3 is CSASRYPEQFF. The CDR3 coding sequence is TGCAGTGCTAGCCGCTACCCTGAGCAGTTCTTC. The V and J genes are TRBV20-1 and TRBJ2-1; D gene ambiguous. The CDR3 extends over 11 amino acids. Germline loops: CDR1 DFQATT, CDR2 SNEGSKA (reference sequence). Trimming left V 3 bases short and J 9 bases short, with 9 bases between.

This clonotype was recorded a few times. The rearrangement joins TRBV7-6 to TRBJ1-5; D gene unclear. V lost 5 bases to trimming and J lost 5 bases, with 10 bases between them. CDR1 is SGHVS and CDR2 is FNYEAQ in the germline V gene. This CDR3 is 13 amino acids long. CDR3 sequence: CASSPTDDQPQHF. CDR3 nucleotide sequence: TGTGCCAGCAGCCCCACAGACGATCAGCCCCAGCATTTT.

Many counts were recorded for this clonotype. The chain uses TRBV12-3 or TRBV12-4 and TRBJ2-3, with D possibly being TRBD1 or TRBD2 (6 bases each). The CDR3 has 14 amino acids. Trimming stripped 7 bases from V and 4 bases from J, with 15 bases between. The CDR3 DNA is TGTGCCAGCATCCCAGGGGACTCCCCAGATACGCAGTATTTT. Translated: CASIPGDSPDTQYF.

This clonotype was observed many times. The V gene is TRBV30, the J gene TRBJ1-6; the D gene is possibly TRBD1 (5 bases). Trimming pared 2 bases from V and 7 bases from J, leaving 9 bases between. This CDR3 spans 13 amino acids. CDR1 and CDR2 (germline): GTSNPN, SVGIG (reference sequence). The CDR3 region has the DNA TGTGCCTGGAGTACAGACAGCAATTCACCCCTCCACTTT. Translated, it gives CAWSTDSNSPLHF.

The V call is TRBV6-1, the J call TRBJ1-5; 7 bases map to TRBD1. CDR3 length equals 14 residues. The trim removed 6 bases at V and 4 bases at J, leaving 6 bases unmatched. CDR1 is MNHNS and CDR2 is SASEGT in the germline V gene. CDR3 sequence (DNA): TGTGCCAGCAGGCAACAGGGGCCTAATCAGCCCCAGCATTTT. Its translation: CASRQQGPNQPQHF.

This clonotype was observed many times. This rearrangement joins TRBV6-5 to TRBJ2-7; D not certain. Trimming stripped 4 bases from V and 4 bases from J, with 20 bases between. CDR1 is MNHEY, CDR2 SVGAGI, per germline. This CDR3 contains 16 residues. CDR3 sequence reads: CASSFDPATPHYEQYF. The DNA of the CDR3 is TGTGCCAGCAGTTTTGACCCGGCGACCCCTCATTACGAGCAGTACTTC.

The table lists this clonotype with a few counts. Here the CDR3 reads CASSLISSWGGGELFF. The DNA for the CDR3 is TGTGCCAGCAGCTTAATCTCCTCTTGGGGGGGCGGGGAGCTGTTTTTT. This chain links TRBV7-2 with TRBJ2-2, with TRBD2 identical over 7 bases. V was clipped by 2 bases and J by 7 bases; unmatched bases: 10. The germline V gene has CDR1 SGHTA and CDR2 FQGNSA. The CDR3 consists of 16 residues.